This passage covers 2 T cell receptor beta chains from one sample sequenced in a study of regulatory T cells in long-lasting Graves disease. This sample's time point: persistent/refractory GD, antithyroid drugs over 5 years with positive TRAb. From PBMCs, RNA was extracted and then used to make the TCR library. Arm-PCR of CDR3 regions and iRepertoire HTBI primers were the basis on which TCR beta libraries were built. Each CDR3 protein is one row after TCRdb ran MiXCR on the multiplex PCR reads. This table has 430,000 or so distinct CDR3 sequences, under 25% appearing once. The sample in question was peripheral blood mononuclear cells (PBMCs), obtained when the disease was refractory, from a patient treated with antithyroid drugs. The receptors were sampled from a female donor with Graves disease.

This clonotype showed up many times. The V gene is TRBV28, the J gene TRBJ1-6; maybe TRBD1 (5 bases). Trimming removed 3 bases from V and 3 bases from J, with 9 bases in between. This CDR3 has 15 residues. Germline V gives CDR1 MDHEN, CDR2 SYDVKM. This CDR3 reads CASSFRDRYNSPLHF. The CDR3 DNA is TGTGCCAGCAGTTTCCGGGACCGCTATAATTCACCCCTCCACTTT.

Ten or more counts support this clonotype. The gene calls are TRBV24-1 and TRBJ1-4; unclear D gene. From germline, CDR1 is KGHDR and CDR2 SFDVKD. The CDR3 runs to 14 residues. Trimming cost V 9 bases and J 0 bases, with 10 bases left between them. The CDR3 DNA reads TGTGCCACCCAGGAAAGTTCAACTAATGAAAAACTGTTTTTT. This encodes CATQESSTNEKLFF.